This TCR beta chain was captured by sequencing in a study of CD8+CD57+ T cells in acquired aplastic anemia. At the level of the study: The mean DNA yield obtained from sorted CD4+ and CD8+ cells came to around 3 ug. Study conclusions and caveats: There were twenty-nine CD8+ CDR3 sequences that occurred in both patients and controls.

Patients selected for sequencing had displayed CD8+CD57+ cell expansion by flow cytometry. The TCR beta profiling, which covered VDJ combination and CDR3 sequence, was carried out using genomic DNA as the template. TCRdb reanalysed the reads using MiXCR and keeps one entry per CDR3 protein. Of 250,000 to 350,000 distinct CDR3 sequences listed, 45% to 65% are singletons. This clonotype was picked up a small number of times. Its antigen is undetermined. Germline lookup yields CDR1 SNHLY and CDR2 FYNNEI. The CDR3 sequence is 16 residues long. Trimming stripped 10 bases from V and 0 bases from J, with 21 bases between.

Sequenced: sorted CD4+, CD8+, or CD8+CD57+ T cells (not recorded which) from PBMCs. This chain uses TRBV2 with TRBJ1-2; D is possibly TRBD1 (6 bases). The receptor's source is a human donor with aplastic anemia. The CDR3 here is CANLPGTSAANYGYTF. In DNA, the CDR3 is TGTGCCAACCTTCCCGGGACATCTGCAGCTAACTATGGCTACACCTTC.